These 8 T cell receptor beta chains were all obtained from the same sample, sequenced in a study of control samples from healthy donors and cancer patients. Sequencing used immunoSEQ multiplex PCR; TCRdb keeps in-frame clones, though not all of them. The sample consists of about 170,000 clones, about 91% of them appearing once. Sequenced sample: blood. The receptors come from a woman between 40 and 50 years old in good health.

The chain employs TRBV18 and TRBJ1-6, with D possibly TRBD1 on 5 matching bases. Germline lookup yields CDR1 KGHSH and CDR2 LQKENI. The ends were cut back, 5 bases at V and 6 bases at J, with 17 bases in the middle. The CDR3 totals 16 residues. The CDR3 bases are TGTGCCAGCTCAACTAATCCGGGACCGCCTAATTCACCCCTCCACTTT. Translated: CASSTNPGPPNSPLHF.

The chain couples TRBV27 to TRBJ2-2; TRBD2 matches at 14 bases. Trimming took 8 bases from V and 8 from J; bases not matched to a gene: 10. The CDR3 length is 16 residues. Germline CDR1 MNHEY, CDR2 SMNVEV (reference sequence). Here the CDR3 DNA reads TGTGCCAGCCATGAGGCGGGACTAGCGGGGGAAGGGGAGCTGTTTTTT. It specifies CASHEAGLAGEGELFF.

In this sample, this clone turned up a few times. V gene TRBV6-6 combines with J gene TRBJ2-3; no clear D gene. The germline CDR1 and CDR2 sequences are MNHNY and SVGAGI (reference sequence). The CDR3 totals 12 residues. V was trimmed by 7 bases and J by 3 bases, leaving 8 bases between them. CDR3 DNA sequence: TGTGCCAGCAAGCTCACGACAGATACGCAGTATTTT. It translates to CASKLTTDTQYF.

The rearrangement joins TRBV4-2 to TRBJ1-4; a possible D gene is TRBD1 (6 bases). Germline CDR1 and CDR2: LGHNA and YNFKEQ. V lost 8 bases and J lost 7, with 11 bases in between. The CDR3 spans 12 residues. This chain's CDR3 is CASQGQGEKLFF. CDR3 in DNA: TGTGCCAGCCAGGGGCAAGGTGAAAAACTGTTTTTT.

The rearrangement links TRBV18 to TRBJ2-2; D unresolved. The CDR3 runs 16 residues. V was pared by 1 base and J by 0 bases, with 9 bases between. CDR1 and CDR2 (germline): KGHSH, LQKENI. CDR3 residues: CASSPRSQPNTGELFF. The DNA for the CDR3 is TGTGCCAGCTCACCACGGTCACAGCCGAACACCGGGGAGCTGTTTTTT.

This clone appeared a few times. The chain carries TRBV12-5 and TRBJ1-1; possibly TRBD1 for D (6 bases). V lost 0 bases and J 1 base, leaving 12 bases between the germline ends. The length of the CDR3 is 16 residues. Germline CDR1 reads LGHNT; CDR2 reads FRNRAP. CDR3 residues: CASGLVVTGKNTEAFF. The CDR3 coding sequence is TGTGCTAGTGGTTTGGTAGTAACAGGGAAGAACACTGAAGCTTTCTTT. The whole variable domain, remainder taken from reference TRBV12-5 and TRBJ1-1, is DARVTQTPRHKVTEMGQEVTMRCQPILGHNTVFWYRQTMMQGLELLAYFRNRAPLDDSGMPKDRFSAEMPDATLATLKIQPSEPRDSAVYFCASGLVVTGKNTEAFFGQGTRLTVV.

The chain uses TRBV4-2 and TRBJ2-1; 7 nucleotides agree with TRBD2. The CDR3 loop spans 18 amino acids. Germline CDR1 LGHNA, CDR2 YNFKEQ. The ends lost 0 bases at V and 5 bases at J; junction bases unmatched: 13. The DNA for the CDR3 is TGTGCCAGCAGCCAAGATCTGGGCGGGGGTTTGCCTGACAATGAGCAGTTCTTC. It yields the protein CASSQDLGGGLPDNEQFF.

This rearrangement joins TRBV19 to TRBJ1-2, with D tentatively TRBD1 (5 bases). Trimming took off 10 bases at V and 7 bases at J, with 22 bases between the two ends. CDR1 LNHDA and CDR2 SQIVND come from the germline V gene (reference sequence). The CDR3 covers 14 residues. CDR3 in amino acids: CATKVQVAGSGYTF. CDR3 bases: TGTGCCACCAAAGTGCAGGTGGCAGGGAGTGGCTACACCTTC.